These 12 T cell receptor beta chains share one sample of origin, sequenced in a study of beta chain features in type 1 diabetes. Study results and caveats: Shortening that was moderate but significant affected the TCRB CDR3s of Type 1 diabetes patients in all four CD4+ subsets.

Expressed TCRB transcripts were sequenced after all isolated RNA was converted to cDNA. This table comes from immunoSEQ multiplex PCR, and its TCRdb copy is limited to in-frame clones, with some not included. The sample lists about 640,000 clones; 12% were seen once. Their specific antigens are unknown. The sample consisted of naive CD4+ T cells from blood. The receptor set was obtained from a man younger than 45 with type 1 diabetes.

This clone was seen more than once but under ten times. The rearrangement uses TRBV15 and TRBJ2-3, with 12 positions matching TRBD1. With V trimmed by 0 bases and J by 7 bases, 14 bases remained unmatched. CDR1 LNHNV and CDR2 YYDKDF come from the germline V gene (reference sequence). The CDR3 runs 19 residues. The CDR3 sequence: CATSRDSWAGTGGLNTQYF. CDR3 sequence (DNA): TGTGCCACCAGCAGAGATTCGTGGGCCGGGACAGGGGGCCTGAATACGCAGTATTTT.

The chain carries TRBV29-1 and TRBJ2-7, with D possibly TRBD1 on 5 matching bases. V was clipped by 5 bases and J by 5 bases, with 16 bases between them. Looked up from germline, CDR1 is SQVTM and CDR2 is ANQGSEA. CDR3 length equals 13 residues. CDR3 residues: CSVRAGFWHEQYF. The CDR3 coding sequence is TGCAGCGTTCGGGCAGGGTTCTGGCACGAGCAGTACTTC.

The J gene is TRBJ1-2, the V gene TRBV7-9; possibly TRBD1 for D (5 bases). The V and J ends lost 3 bases and 4 bases respectively, with 9 bases between them. Germline V gene sequence: CDR1 SEHNR, CDR2 FQNEAQ (reference sequence). The CDR3 loop spans 13 amino acids. The CDR3 DNA sequence: TGTGCCAGCAGCTTTCAGGGCGGCTATGGCTACACCTTC. Residues: CASSFQGGYGYTF.

This clone was counted between two and nine times. V usage is TRBV4-2 and J usage is TRBJ2-1; a weak D match, TRBD2 (7 bases). The germline V gene has CDR1 LGHNA and CDR2 YNFKEQ. The CDR3 is 18 residues long. V was shortened by 0 bases and J by 4 bases, with 19 bases between the two germline ends. The CDR3 reads CASSQDSTAGALYNEQFF. The DNA for the CDR3 is TGTGCCAGCAGCCAAGATTCCACGGCGGGGGCCTTATACAATGAGCAGTTCTTC.

This sequence joins TRBV7-6 and TRBJ2-5; D tentatively fits TRBD1 or TRBD2 (5 bases each). Per the germline V gene, CDR1 is SGHVS and CDR2 is FNYEAQ. The CDR3 contains 14 residues. Trimming shortened V by 1 base and J by 1 base, and 7 bases separated the two germline ends. The CDR3 sequence: CASSLGGTQETQYF. The CDR3 region has the DNA TGTGCCAGCAGCTTAGGAGGGACCCAAGAGACCCAGTACTTC.

This clone was recorded at least ten times. V usage is TRBV4-2 and J usage is TRBJ2-6; D gene unclear. The CDR3 contains 16 residues. Germline V gene sequence: CDR1 LGHNA, CDR2 YNFKEQ. The ends were cut back, 0 bases at V and 1 base at J, with 7 bases in the middle. Written as DNA, the CDR3 is TGTGCCAGCAGCCAAGATCGTGTTTCTGGGGCCAACGTCCTGACTTTC. Translated, it gives CASSQDRVSGANVLTF.

This clone has just a few counts. This sequence joins TRBV6-6 and TRBJ1-1, with D perhaps TRBD1 (6 bases). Germline V lookup: CDR1 MNHNY, CDR2 SVGAGI (reference sequence). The CDR3 contains 16 residues. V was shortened by 5 bases and J by 1 base, with 17 bases between the two germline ends. The CDR3 loop reads CASSMGPGHRNTEAFF. CDR3 DNA sequence: TGTGCCAGCAGTATGGGGCCGGGACACCGGAACACTGAAGCTTTCTTT.

This chain connects TRBV5-1 to TRBJ1-2; 7 bases line up with TRBD1. CDR1 is SGHRS and CDR2 is YFSETQ in the germline V gene. V was pared by 5 bases and J by 4 bases, with 11 bases of the junction left unmatched. The CDR3 length is 15 residues. The CDR3 loop is CASSKAGTEIYGYTF. The CDR3 coding sequence is TGCGCCAGCAGTAAAGCCGGGACAGAGATCTATGGCTACACCTTC. The full variable domain, completed using reference TRBV5-1 and TRBJ1-2, is KAGVTQTPRYLIKTRGQQVTLSCSPISGHRSVSWYQQTPGQGLQFLFEYFSETQRNKGNFPGRFSGRQFSNSRSEMNVSTLELGDSALYLCASSKAGTEIYGYTFGSGTRLTVV.

This clone has just a few counts. The rearrangement joins TRBV29-1 to TRBJ2-5; D tentatively fits TRBD1 or TRBD2 (5 bases each). Germline CDR1 and CDR2: SQVTM and ANQGSEA. CDR3 length: 12 residues. V was cut by 7 bases and J by 4 bases, with 13 bases left in between. The CDR3 sequence is CSAQGGGETQYF. For the CDR3, the DNA is TGCAGCGCCCAAGGTGGGGGAGAGACCCAGTACTTC.

The rearrangement uses TRBV7-2 and TRBJ1-5; tentative D call: TRBD1 (6 bases). Germline CDR1 SGHTA, CDR2 FQGNSA. This CDR3 has 14 amino acids. Trimming took off 0 bases at V and 7 bases at J, with 10 bases between the two ends. The DNA of the CDR3 is TGTGCCAGCAGCTTAGCCACGGGGGCGCAGCCCCAGCATTTT. It specifies CASSLATGAQPQHF.

This clone was seen a few times. The chain has TRBV7-2 and TRBJ2-3; 9 nucleotides agree with TRBD1. The CDR3 is made up of 16 amino acids. After removal of 4 bases from V and 3 bases from J, the junction contained 8 bases not matched to a gene. The germline V gene encodes CDR1 SGHTA and CDR2 FQGNSA. The chain's CDR3 is CASSSHRGLGTDTQYF. DNA for the CDR3: TGTGCCAGCAGCTCACACAGGGGGCTCGGAACAGATACGCAGTATTTT.

The chain combines TRBV6-6 with TRBJ2-1; D gene ambiguous. This CDR3 comprises 12 residues. Germline V gene data show CDR1 as MNHNY and CDR2 as SVGAGI (reference sequence). Trimming left V 2 bases short and J 3 bases short, with 2 bases between. The CDR3: CASSYNYNEQFF. In DNA, the CDR3 is TGTGCCAGCAGTTACAACTACAATGAGCAGTTCTTC.